One and the same sample provided the 22 T cell receptor beta chains below, sequenced in a study of human T cells and chemical hapten exposure. TCRdb re-derived calls from the RACE reads in MiXCR, one entry per CDR3 protein. The sample has a few hundred thousand distinct CDR3 sequences; 4% to 5.5% are singletons. Time point in this sample: patch test 1, 2 weeks after DPC sensitization. Treatment given: therapeutic diphenylcyclopropenone sensitization with weekly scalp DPC. The sample was whole blood, taken in connection with sensitization to the hapten diphenylcyclopropenone (DPC). Receptors were obtained from a woman between 50 and 59 years old with alopecia areata. Some clones in this sample may be carry-over from other donors' samples.

Regarding this clonotype: This may be a read error, as it is one base from a much larger clone. The chain combines TRBV7-2 with TRBJ2-5; possible D gene TRBD2, 6 bases. CDR1 and CDR2 (germline): SGHTA, FQGNSA. This CDR3 has 13 amino acids. This CDR3 is CVSSRGREETQYF. CDR3 DNA sequence: TGTGTCAGCAGCCGGGGTCGGGAGGAGACCCAGTACTTC.

This clonotype was seen ten or more times. The rearrangement joins TRBV4-2 to TRBJ2-7; no firm D call. The CDR3 extends over 13 amino acids. Trimming left V 1 base short and J 4 bases short, with 8 bases between. Germline V gene lookup returns CDR1 LGHNA and CDR2 YNFKEQ. The CDR3 DNA follows: TGTGCCAGCAGCCAAGTTGGCGATTACGAGCAGTACTTC. It is translated as CASSQVGDYEQYF.

This clonotype showed up just a few times. This chain uses TRBV7-9 with TRBJ1-5, with a weak D call TRBD1 (5 bases). The V gene lost 4 bases and the J gene lost 1 base, with 11 bases spanning the gap. In germline, CDR1 is SEHNR, CDR2 FQNEAQ (reference sequence). The length of the CDR3 is 15 residues. The DNA for the CDR3 is TGTGCCAGCAGCTCAGGGTTCGAGAGCAATCAGCCCCAGCATTTT. It encodes CASSSGFESNQPQHF.

The sample holds many counts of this clonotype. This chain links TRBV29-1 with TRBJ1-5; D is unresolved. There are 12 residues in the CDR3. V shed 6 bases and J shed 9 bases, with 15 bases lying between them. Germline loops: CDR1 SQVTM, CDR2 ANQGSEA. The CDR3 spells CSVLDGPAPQHF. DNA of the CDR3: TGCAGCGTCTTGGACGGCCCGGCGCCCCAGCATTTT.

Ten or more counts support this clonotype. This chain joins TRBV20-1 and TRBJ1-6; D unresolved. The CDR3 covers 14 residues. The V end lost 5 bases, the J end lost 6 bases, and 14 bases lay between the germline ends. CDR1 and CDR2 from the germline V gene are DFQATT and SNEGSKA (reference sequence). The chain's CDR3 is CSAPRPGVNSPLHF. Written as DNA, the CDR3 is TGCAGTGCTCCCAGACCGGGAGTTAATTCACCCCTCCACTTT.

The V and J genes are TRBV6-1 and TRBJ2-2; TRBD1 matches 8 bases. The germline V gene encodes CDR1 MNHNS and CDR2 SASEGT. Trimming took 9 bases from V and 2 from J; bases not matched to a gene: 5. The length of the CDR3 is 14 residues. The CDR3 reads CASQDRGNTGELFF. In DNA, the CDR3 is TGTGCCAGTCAAGACAGGGGTAACACCGGGGAGCTGTTTTTT.

V is TRBV7-8 and J is TRBJ1-1; no clear D. Germline V lookup: CDR1 SGHVS, CDR2 FQNEAQ. V lost 4 bases and J lost 3, with 15 bases in between. The CDR3 is 15 amino acids. CDR3 loop: CASSSGRRLDTEAFF. CDR3 nucleotides: TGTGCCAGCAGCTCCGGCCGTAGGTTGGACACTGAAGCTTTCTTT. The full variable domain, rest sourced from reference TRBV7-8 and TRBJ1-1, is GAGVSQSPRYKVAKRGQDVALRCDPISGHVSLFWYQQALGQGPEFLTYFQNEAQLDKSGLPSDRFFAERPEGSVSTLKIQRTQQEDSAVYLCASSSGRRLDTEAFFGQGTRLTVV.

This clonotype was detected ten times or more. The V gene is TRBV7-2, the J gene TRBJ2-2, with TRBD2 identical over 13 bases. CDR1 and CDR2 (germline): SGHTA, FQGNSA. Losses at the gene ends were 2 bases for V and 6 bases for J; bases not matched to a gene: 9. This CDR3 has 18 residues. The CDR3 sequence: CASSLRTSGSRRAGELFF. CDR3 coding DNA: TGTGCCAGCAGCTTAAGGACTAGCGGGAGTCGTCGCGCCGGGGAGCTGTTTTTT. Based on the CDR3 plus reference TRBV7-2 and TRBJ2-2, the full variable domain is GAGVSQSPSNKVTEKGKDVELRCDPISGHTALYWYRQSLGQGLEFLIYFQGNSAPDKSGLPSDRFSAERTGGSVSTLTIQRTQQEDSAVYLCASSLRTSGSRRAGELFFGEGSRLTVL.

This chain connects TRBV29-1 to TRBJ2-5, with no clear D. Germline V lookup: CDR1 SQVTM, CDR2 ANQGSEA. The CDR3 covers 12 residues. Trimming took 6 bases from V and 8 from J, leaving 16 bases between them. The CDR3 sequence: CSVRSLRETQYF. CDR3 coding DNA: TGCAGCGTCCGGAGCCTAAGAGAAACCCAGTACTTC.

This clonotype was counted many times. This chain links TRBV2 with TRBJ1-6, with 7 positions matching TRBD1. Trimming cost V 7 bases and J 7 bases; bases outside gene matches: 7. This CDR3 has 14 residues. Germline-derived CDR1 and CDR2 are SNHLY and FYNNEI. The CDR3 loop reads CASTPGQRNSPLHF. CDR3 nucleotides: TGTGCCAGCACTCCGGGACAGCGAAATTCACCCCTCCACTTT.

This clonotype was picked up many times. CDR3 DNA sequence: TGTGCCAGCAGCTCTATGGGGAGCAACACTGAAGCTTTCTTT. Its protein product is CASSSMGSNTEAFF. The J gene is TRBJ1-1, the V gene TRBV6-5; D remains ambiguous. The V end lost 6 bases, the J end lost 2 bases, and 13 bases lay between the germline ends. Germline lookup yields CDR1 MNHEY and CDR2 SVGAGI. This CDR3 is 14 amino acids long.

The CDR3 coding sequence is TGTGCCAGCACGGAATCGCCGGGCACTGAAGCTTTCTTT. It translates to CASTESPGTEAFF. The chain couples TRBV12-3 or TRBV12-4 to TRBJ1-1; D is unresolved. This CDR3 is 13 amino acids long. The V and J ends lost 7 bases and 4 bases respectively, with 13 bases between them.

This clonotype was seen many times. This chain connects TRBV12-5 to TRBJ2-5, with no clear D. V was shortened by 3 bases and J by 3 bases, with 8 bases between the two germline ends. The CDR3 runs 13 residues. CDR1 is LGHNT and CDR2 is FRNRAP in the germline V gene. This CDR3 reads CASGFWHEETQYF. The CDR3 nucleotides are TGTGCTAGTGGTTTTTGGCACGAAGAGACCCAGTACTTC.

There are many counts of this clonotype. V is TRBV12-3 or TRBV12-4 and J is TRBJ2-1, with 9 bases lining up with TRBD2. The CDR3 is 15 residues long. Trimming took 6 bases from V and 5 from J; bases not matched to a gene: 8. The CDR3 region is CASSHTSGSHNEQFF. The CDR3 DNA is TGTGCCAGCAGCCATACTAGCGGGTCCCACAATGAGCAGTTCTTC.

This clonotype was seen many times. The chain has TRBV12-3 or TRBV12-4 and TRBJ1-1, with D unresolved. The ends were cut back, 4 bases at V and 1 base at J, with 10 bases in the middle. CDR3 length equals 14 residues. CDR3 nucleotides: TGTGCCAGCAGTTCCCGGACGGGGAACACTGAAGCTTTCTTT. It codes for CASSSRTGNTEAFF.

This clonotype was seen more than once but under ten times. J is TRBJ2-7 and V is TRBV27, with D possibly TRBD2 on 6 matching bases. Looked up from germline, CDR1 is MNHEY and CDR2 is SMNVEV (reference sequence). Trimming stripped 5 bases from V and 1 base from J, with 18 bases between. CDR3 length equals 16 residues. CDR3 protein: CASSPHWRAWSYEQYF. The CDR3 DNA reads as TGTGCCAGCAGTCCTCACTGGAGGGCATGGTCCTACGAGCAGTACTTC.

This clonotype occurred a few times. V usage is TRBV20-1 and J usage is TRBJ2-7; TRBD1 agrees at 9 bases. With 5 bases clipped from V and 5 bases from J, the junction kept 4 bases outside the gene matches. The CDR3 extends over 12 amino acids. The V gene's germline CDR1 is DFQATT and CDR2 SNEGSKA (reference sequence). The CDR3 region has the DNA TGCAGTGCTGCTAGGACAGGGGACGAGCAGTACTTC. This codes for CSAARTGDEQYF.

The chain has TRBV29-1 and TRBJ1-1; possibly TRBD1 for D (6 bases). CDR1 SQVTM and CDR2 ANQGSEA come from the germline V gene. The germline V and J ends were trimmed by 2 bases and 6 bases, with 16 bases remaining between them. The CDR3 is 14 amino acids. Here the CDR3 reads CSVERGGALSEAFF. The CDR3 DNA follows: TGCAGCGTTGAAAGGGGGGGCGCGCTGTCTGAAGCTTTCTTT.

In its sample, this clonotype was seen many times. The rearrangement links TRBV20-1 to TRBJ1-2; D might be TRBD1 (6 bases). There are 14 residues in the CDR3. Looked up from germline, CDR1 is DFQATT and CDR2 is SNEGSKA (reference sequence). The V end lost 5 bases, the J end lost 7 bases, and 20 bases lay between the germline ends. CDR3 coding DNA: TGCAGTGCTGCTAAGCAGGGGCAGCGGCTTGGCTACACCTTC. Protein sequence: CSAAKQGQRLGYTF.

This chain links TRBV9 with TRBJ2-7, with D possibly being TRBD2 (6 bases). The V end was cut by 1 base, the J end by 2 bases, with 16 bases between. Germline V gene lookup returns CDR1 SGDLS and CDR2 YYNGEE. This CDR3 has 16 amino acids. In nucleotides, the CDR3 is TGTGCCAGCAGCGTAAATCCCACGGGAGCCGCCTACGAGCAGTACTTC. This encodes CASSVNPTGAAYEQYF.

This clonotype was found many times. The rearrangement links TRBV5-1 to TRBJ2-7; D is perhaps TRBD1 (6 bases). V dropped 5 bases and J dropped 2 bases, with 8 bases sitting between them. In germline, CDR1 is SGHRS, CDR2 YFSETQ. The CDR3 is made up of 12 amino acids. Here the CDR3 DNA reads TGCGCCAGCAGAGGGGGAACCTACGAGCAGTACTTC. Its protein is CASRGGTYEQYF.

This clonotype came up many times. V is TRBV6-2 or TRBV6-3 and J is TRBJ2-7, with D possibly TRBD1 on 6 matching bases. From germline, CDR1 is MNHEY and CDR2 SVGEGT. There are 15 residues in the CDR3. Trimming stripped 6 bases from V and 3 bases from J, with 18 bases between. CDR3 loop: CASRPGHDTLYEQYF. CDR3 in DNA: TGTGCCAGCAGACCGGGACACGATACCCTCTACGAGCAGTACTTC.